This paragraph reports one T cell receptor beta chain. Its specificity is not known. The sample belongs to a study of T cell responses to AZD1222 COVID-19 vaccine. The study, taken as a whole, reports: White British ancestry dominated among donors, who included more females, and clonal diversity was possibly underestimated.

Using immunoSEQ multiplex PCR, the repertoire was profiled, and TCRdb retains in-frame clones only, with some absent. The table has under 110,000 clones, roughly nine tenths seen once. Sequences were derived from peripheral blood, sampled on day 0 of AZD1222 vaccination. This TCR was recovered from an adult in good health.

The CDR3 here is CASSEESGGKAEAFF. The CDR3 DNA is TGTGCCAGCAGTGAAGAATCGGGGGGGAAGGCTGAAGCTTTCTTT. The genes are TRBV6-1 and TRBJ1-1; perhaps TRBD1 as D (5 bases). The CDR3 has 15 residues. Trimming took off 1 base at V and 6 bases at J, with 15 bases between the two ends. Germline V gene sequence: CDR1 MNHNS, CDR2 SASEGT.